This TCR beta chain was captured by sequencing in a study of T cell responses to AZD1222 COVID-19 vaccine. Study-level findings and limits: Without day 14 samples, only post-peak T cell repertoires were studied.

Points on this clone: What it binds is unknown.

Per the germline V gene, CDR1 is SGHTA and CDR2 is FQGNSA. The V end was cut by 1 base, the J end by 3 bases, with 12 bases between. The CDR3 spans 15 residues. Assay used: immunoSEQ multiplex PCR; TCRdb lists only in-frame clones, some missing. The profile shows 110,000 to 150,000 clones, approximately 90% of them singletons. The sequencing here drew on peripheral blood, taken 28 days after the second AZD1222 dose. The origin of this receptor is an adult who received the AZD1222 COVID-19 vaccine. The rearrangement joins TRBV7-2 to TRBJ2-5; D perhaps matches TRBD2 (6 bases). The CDR3 is CASSLGGEREETQYF. CDR3 sequence (DNA): TGTGCCAGCAGCTTAGGGGGCGAGCGGGAAGAGACCCAGTACTTC.